This entry concerns a single T cell receptor beta chain. Its antigen is not known. This entry belongs to a study of CD8+ T cells in alopecia areata. Turning to the study itself: Administration of oral tofacitinib to treated patients was at 5 to 10 mg twice daily. Study-level points and caveats: Patients shared TCRs less clearly than mice did, possibly owing to HLA.

V lost 6 bases and J lost 1; bases outside the gene matches: 4. CDR1 is SQVTM and CDR2 is ANQGSEA in the germline V gene. This CDR3 has 14 amino acids. Both CD4+ and CD8+ T cells were separated by sorting PBMCs. Extracted RNA was reverse transcribed, and the resulting cDNA served as sequencing template. The assay was immunoSEQ multiplex PCR, and TCRdb's table has in-frame clones only and misses some. The repertoire holds about 150,000 clones, over 45% seen once, with less than 8% in the top ten. This receptor was identified in a human donor with alopecia areata. The V gene is TRBV29-1, the J gene TRBJ2-3; the match to TRBD2 covers 10 bases. The sample was CD4+ T cells sorted from blood. The CDR3 nucleotides are TGCAGCGTCGCTAGCGGGGGACGCACAGATACGCAGTATTTT. As protein: CSVASGGRTDTQYF.